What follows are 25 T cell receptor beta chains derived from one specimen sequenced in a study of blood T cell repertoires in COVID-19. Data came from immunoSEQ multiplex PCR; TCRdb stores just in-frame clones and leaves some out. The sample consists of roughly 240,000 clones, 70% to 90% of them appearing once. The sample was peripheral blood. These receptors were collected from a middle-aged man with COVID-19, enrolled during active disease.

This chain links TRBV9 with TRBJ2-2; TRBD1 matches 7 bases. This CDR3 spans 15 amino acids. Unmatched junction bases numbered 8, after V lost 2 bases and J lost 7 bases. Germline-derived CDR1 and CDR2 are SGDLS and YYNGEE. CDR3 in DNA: TGTGCCAGCAGCGTGCCCGGGACAGAGGTCGGGGAGCTGTTTTTT. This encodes CASSVPGTEVGELFF.

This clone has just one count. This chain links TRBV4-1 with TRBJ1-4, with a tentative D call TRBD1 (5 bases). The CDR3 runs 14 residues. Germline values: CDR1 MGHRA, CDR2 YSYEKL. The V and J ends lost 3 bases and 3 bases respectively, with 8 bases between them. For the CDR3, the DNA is TGCGCCAGCAGCCACAGGGAGGCTAATGAAAAACTGTTTTTT. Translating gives CASSHREANEKLFF.

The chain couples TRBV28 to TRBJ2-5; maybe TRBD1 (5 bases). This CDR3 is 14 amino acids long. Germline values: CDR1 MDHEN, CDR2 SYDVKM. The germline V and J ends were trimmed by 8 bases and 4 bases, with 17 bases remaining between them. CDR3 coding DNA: TGTGCCAGCGTCGGCCATAAGGGGTTAGAGACCCAGTACTTC. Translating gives CASVGHKGLETQYF.

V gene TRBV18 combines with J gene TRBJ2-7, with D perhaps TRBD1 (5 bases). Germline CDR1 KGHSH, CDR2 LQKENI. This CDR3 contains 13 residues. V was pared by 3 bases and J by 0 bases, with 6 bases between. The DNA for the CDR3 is TGTGCCAGCTCACCGGACAACTCCTACGAGCAGTACTTC. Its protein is CASSPDNSYEQYF.

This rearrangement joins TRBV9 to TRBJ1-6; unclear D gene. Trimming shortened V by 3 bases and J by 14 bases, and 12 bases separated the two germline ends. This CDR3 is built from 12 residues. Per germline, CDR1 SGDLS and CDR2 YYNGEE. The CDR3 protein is CASSEDRETLHF. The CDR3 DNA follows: TGTGCCAGCAGCGAGGACCGGGAGACCCTCCACTTT.

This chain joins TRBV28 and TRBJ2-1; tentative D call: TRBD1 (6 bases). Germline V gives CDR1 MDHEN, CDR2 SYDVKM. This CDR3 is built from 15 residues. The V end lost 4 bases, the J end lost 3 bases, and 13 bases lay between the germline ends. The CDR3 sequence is CASSSIEDSYNEQFF. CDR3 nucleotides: TGTGCCAGCAGTTCCATAGAGGACAGCTACAATGAGCAGTTCTTC.

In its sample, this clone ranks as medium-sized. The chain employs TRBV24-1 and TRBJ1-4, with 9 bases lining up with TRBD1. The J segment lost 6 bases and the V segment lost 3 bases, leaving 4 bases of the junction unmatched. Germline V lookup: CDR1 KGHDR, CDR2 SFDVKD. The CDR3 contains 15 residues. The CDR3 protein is CATSDGQGLDEKLFF. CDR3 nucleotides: TGTGCCACCAGTGATGGACAGGGGCTAGATGAAAAACTGTTTTTT.

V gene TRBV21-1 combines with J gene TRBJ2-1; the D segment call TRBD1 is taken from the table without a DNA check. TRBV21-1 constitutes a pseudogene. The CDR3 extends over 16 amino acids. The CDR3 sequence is CASSKKGDRGFGEQFF. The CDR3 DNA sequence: TGTGCCAGCAGCAAGAAAGGGGACAGGGGGTTTGGTGAGCAGTTCTTC.

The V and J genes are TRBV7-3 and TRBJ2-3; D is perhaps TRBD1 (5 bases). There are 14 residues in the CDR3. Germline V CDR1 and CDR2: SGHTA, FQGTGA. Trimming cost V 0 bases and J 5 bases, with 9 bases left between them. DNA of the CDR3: TGTGCCAGCAGCTTAACAGGGGTACAAGATACGCAGTATTTT. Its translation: CASSLTGVQDTQYF.

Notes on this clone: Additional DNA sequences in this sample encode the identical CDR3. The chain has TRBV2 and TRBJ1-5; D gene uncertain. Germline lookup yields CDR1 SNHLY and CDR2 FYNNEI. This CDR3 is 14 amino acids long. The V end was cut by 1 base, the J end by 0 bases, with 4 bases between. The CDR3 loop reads CASSEVYSNQPQHF. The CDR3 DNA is TGTGCCAGCAGTGAAGTATATAGCAATCAGCCCCAGCATTTT.

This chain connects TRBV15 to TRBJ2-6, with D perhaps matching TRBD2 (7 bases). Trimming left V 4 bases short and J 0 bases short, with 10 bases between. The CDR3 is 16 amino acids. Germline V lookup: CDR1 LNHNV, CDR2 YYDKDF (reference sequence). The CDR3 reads CATSNGGRSGANVLTF. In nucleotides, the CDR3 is TGTGCCACCAGCAACGGGGGGCGCTCTGGGGCCAACGTCCTGACTTTC.

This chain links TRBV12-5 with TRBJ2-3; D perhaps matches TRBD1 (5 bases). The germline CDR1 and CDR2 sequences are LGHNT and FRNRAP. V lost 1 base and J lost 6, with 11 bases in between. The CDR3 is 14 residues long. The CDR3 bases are TGTGCTAGTGGTTTGGAAGGGGTCAGGGATACGCAGTATTTT. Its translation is CASGLEGVRDTQYF.

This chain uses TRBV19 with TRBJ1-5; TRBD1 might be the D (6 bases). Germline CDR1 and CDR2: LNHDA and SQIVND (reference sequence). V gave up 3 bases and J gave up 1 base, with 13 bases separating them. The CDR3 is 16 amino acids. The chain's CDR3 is CASSIIADRSNQPQHF. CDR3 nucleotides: TGTGCCAGTAGTATCATCGCCGACAGGAGCAATCAGCCCCAGCATTTT. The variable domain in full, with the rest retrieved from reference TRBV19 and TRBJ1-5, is DGGITQSPKYLFRKEGQNVTLSCEQNLNHDAMYWYRQDPGQGLRLIYYSQIVNDFQKGDIAEGYSVSREKKESFPLTVTSAQKNPTAFYLCASSIIADRSNQPQHFGDGTRLSIL.

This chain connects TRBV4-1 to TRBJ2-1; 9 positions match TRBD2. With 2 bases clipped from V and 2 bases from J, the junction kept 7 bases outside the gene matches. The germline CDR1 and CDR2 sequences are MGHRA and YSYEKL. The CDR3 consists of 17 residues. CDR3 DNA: TGCGCCAGCAGCCAATTTGGGGCGGGGGGGCCCTACAATGAGCAGTTCTTC. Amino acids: CASSQFGAGGPYNEQFF.

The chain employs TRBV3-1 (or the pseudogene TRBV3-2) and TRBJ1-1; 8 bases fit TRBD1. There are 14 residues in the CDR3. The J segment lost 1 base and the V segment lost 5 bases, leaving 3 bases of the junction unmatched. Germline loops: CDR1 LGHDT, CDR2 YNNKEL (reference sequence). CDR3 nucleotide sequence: TGTGCCAGCAGCTGGACAGGGCCGAACACTGAAGCTTTCTTT. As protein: CASSWTGPNTEAFF.

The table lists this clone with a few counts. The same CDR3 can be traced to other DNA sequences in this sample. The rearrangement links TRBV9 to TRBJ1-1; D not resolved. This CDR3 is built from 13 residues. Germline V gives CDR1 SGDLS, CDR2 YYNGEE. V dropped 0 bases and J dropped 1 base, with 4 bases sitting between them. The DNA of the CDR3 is TGTGCCAGCAGCGTAGCGGGGAACACTGAAGCTTTCTTT. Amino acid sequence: CASSVAGNTEAFF.

DNA for the CDR3: TGTGCCAGCAGCCAGGGACAGGGCGACCAGCATTTT. The encoded protein is CASSQGQGDQHF. The V gene is TRBV3-1 (or the pseudogene TRBV3-2), the J gene TRBJ1-5; 9 bases fit TRBD1. Unmatched junction bases numbered 3, after V lost 3 bases and J lost 12 bases. The CDR3 loop spans 12 amino acids. Germline V gives CDR1 LGHDT, CDR2 YNNKEL (reference sequence).

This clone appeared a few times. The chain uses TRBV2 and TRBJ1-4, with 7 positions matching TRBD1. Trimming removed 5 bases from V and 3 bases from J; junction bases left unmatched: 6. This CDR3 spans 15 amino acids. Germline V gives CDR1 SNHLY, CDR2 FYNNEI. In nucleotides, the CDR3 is TGTGCCAGCAGTCGAGACAGGGATCCTAATGAAAAACTGTTTTTT. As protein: CASSRDRDPNEKLFF.

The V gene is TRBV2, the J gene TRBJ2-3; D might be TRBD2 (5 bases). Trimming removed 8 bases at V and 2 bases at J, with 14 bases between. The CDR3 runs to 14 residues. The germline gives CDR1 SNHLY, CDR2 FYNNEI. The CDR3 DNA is TGTGCCAGCCGAACCGGGATTGACACAGATACGCAGTATTTT. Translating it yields CASRTGIDTDTQYF.

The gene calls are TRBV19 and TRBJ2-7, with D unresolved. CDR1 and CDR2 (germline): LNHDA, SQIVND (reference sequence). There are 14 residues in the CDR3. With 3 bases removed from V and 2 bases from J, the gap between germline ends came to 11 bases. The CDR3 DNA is TGTGCCAGTAGTATGAACCTTATAGCCTACGAGCAGTACTTC. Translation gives CASSMNLIAYEQYF.

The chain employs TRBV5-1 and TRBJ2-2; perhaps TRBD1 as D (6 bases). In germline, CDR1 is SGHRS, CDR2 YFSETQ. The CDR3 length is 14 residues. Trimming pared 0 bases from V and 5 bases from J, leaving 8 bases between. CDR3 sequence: CASSLDRETGELFF. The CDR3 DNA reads TGCGCCAGCAGCTTGGACAGGGAGACCGGGGAGCTGTTTTTT. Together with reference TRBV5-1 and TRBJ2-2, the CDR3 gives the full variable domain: KAGVTQTPRYLIKTRGQQVTLSCSPISGHRSVSWYQQTPGQGLQFLFEYFSETQRNKGNFPGRFSGRQFSNSRSEMNVSTLELGDSALYLCASSLDRETGELFFGEGSRLTVL.

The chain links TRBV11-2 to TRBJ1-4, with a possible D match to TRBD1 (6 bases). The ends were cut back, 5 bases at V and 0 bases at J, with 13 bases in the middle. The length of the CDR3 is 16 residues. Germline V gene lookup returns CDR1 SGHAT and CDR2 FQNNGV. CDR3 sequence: CASSLPRTATNEKLFF. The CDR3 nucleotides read TGTGCCAGCAGCCTTCCCAGGACAGCAACTAATGAAAAACTGTTTTTT.

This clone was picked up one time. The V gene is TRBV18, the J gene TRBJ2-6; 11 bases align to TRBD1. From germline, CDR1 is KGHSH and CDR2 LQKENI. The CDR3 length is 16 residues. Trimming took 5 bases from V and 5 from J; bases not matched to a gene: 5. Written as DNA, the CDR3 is TGTGCCAGCTCATCGGGACAGGGGGTCCGGGCCAACGTCCTGACTTTC. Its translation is CASSSGQGVRANVLTF.

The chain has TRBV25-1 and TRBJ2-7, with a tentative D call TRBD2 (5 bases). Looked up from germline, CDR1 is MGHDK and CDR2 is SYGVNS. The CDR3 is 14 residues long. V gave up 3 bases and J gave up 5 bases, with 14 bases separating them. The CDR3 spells CASSEIASFHEQYF. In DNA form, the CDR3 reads TGTGCCAGCAGTGAGATCGCTAGCTTCCACGAGCAGTACTTC.

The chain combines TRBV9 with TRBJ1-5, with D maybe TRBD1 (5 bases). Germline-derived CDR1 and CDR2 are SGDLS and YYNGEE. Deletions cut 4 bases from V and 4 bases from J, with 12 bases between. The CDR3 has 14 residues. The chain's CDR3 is CASSLGQGNQPQHF. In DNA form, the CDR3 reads TGTGCCAGCAGCTTGGGGCAGGGTAATCAGCCCCAGCATTTT. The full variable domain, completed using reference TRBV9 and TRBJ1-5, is DSGVTQTPKHLITATGQRVTLRCSPRSGDLSVYWYQQSLDQGLQFLIQYYNGEERAKGNILERFSAQQFPDLHSELNLSSLELGDSALYFCASSLGQGNQPQHFGDGTRLSIL.